A selection of T cell receptor beta chains follows, all from one sample in a study of cytomegalovirus exposure and HLA in healthy donors. Some clones are missing from TCRdb's copy, which holds only in-frame ones; the method was immunoSEQ multiplex PCR. The table includes 170,000 or so clones, 70% to 80% detected once. The sample was PBMCs. All receptors come from a man between 60 and 70 years old in good health and CMV-seronegative. CDR3s include the opening cysteine and the closing phenylalanine or tryptophan. The order of the fields is V gene, D gene, J gene, clone size, CDR3 DNA, CDR3 protein. The D gene is left open where the match is weak. Part of the rows lack a size; the others show once, few, many or a class for expanded clones.

>TRBV5-1|NA|TRBJ2-7|few
TGCGCCAGCAGCTTGTTAAGCCCCTACGAGCAGTACTTC
CASSLLSPYEQYF
>TRBV14|NA|TRBJ2-5|NA
TGTGCCAGCAGCCAAAGGGGGGGATTTGGAGAGACCCAGTACTTC
CASSQRGGFGETQYF
>TRBV4-3|TRBD1|TRBJ2-2|NA
TGCGCCAGCAGCCAAGGGTGGACAGGGGCCACCGGGGAGCTGTTTTTT
CASSQGWTGATGELFF
>TRBV27|NA|TRBJ1-4|NA
TGTGCCAGCAGTTCCTTCCCTCCTGCTAATGAAAAACTGTTTTTT
CASSSFPPANEKLFF
>TRBV9|NA|TRBJ2-3|NA
TGTGCCAGCAGCGCCAGGGTGTACACAGATACGCAGTATTTT
CASSARVYTDTQYF
>TRBV29-1|NA|TRBJ2-7|few
TGCAGCGTTGAGGCAGTCCCCCAGGGGGAGCAGTACTTC
CSVEAVPQGEQYF
>TRBV5-1|TRBD2|TRBJ2-7|once
TGCGCCAGCAGCTTTCGACTAGCGGGGGGCTACGAGCAGTACTTC
CASSFRLAGGYEQYF
>TRBV27|TRBD2|TRBJ2-7|NA
TGTGCCAGCAGTCGGACTAGCGGGAGTTACCGAGGCGAGCAGTACTTC
CASSRTSGSYRGEQYF
>TRBV7-9|TRBD1|TRBJ1-1|NA
TGTGCCGGGACAGGGGGCGACAAGGACACTGAAGCTTTCTTT
CAGTGGDKDTEAFF
>TRBV5-4|NA|TRBJ2-7|NA
TGTGCCAGCAGCTGGGAAGGAGGGTACGAGCAGTACTTC
CASSWEGGYEQYF
>TRBV20-1|NA|TRBJ1-4|NA
TGCAGTGCTAGCACCCCCATGCGGCTGTTTTTT
CSASTPMRLFF
>TRBV19|TRBD1|TRBJ2-3|NA
TGTGCCACCCGACAGGGGGGCACAGATACGCAGTATTTT
CATRQGGTDTQYF
>TRBV19|TRBD1|TRBJ2-5|NA
TGTGCCAGTAGTATAGAGGCACAGGGGGGACAAGAGACCCAGTACTTC
CASSIEAQGGQETQYF
>TRBV7-9|TRBD1|TRBJ2-7|NA
TGTGCCAGCAGCCGGGACAGGGTCGGCGAGCAGTACTTC
CASSRDRVGEQYF
>TRBV28|TRBD1|TRBJ1-1|NA
TGTGCCAGCAGGCGGGGACAGGGAGGTTCTTGTGTAGCTTTCTTT
CASRRGQGGSCVAFF
>TRBV10-3|TRBD1|TRBJ1-1|NA
TGTGCCATCAGCGGAAGGACAGGGGGCTCCGAAGCTTTCTTT
CAISGRTGGSEAFF
>TRBV7-2|NA|TRBJ1-4|NA
TGTGCCAGCAGCTCATTAACCAGGGTATTGTTTTTT
CASSSLTRVLFF